Reported below is one T cell receptor beta chain. Per the authors' pipeline: Nucleated cell number was recorded as an estimate derived from reference gene primer amplification. Only in-frame clones appear in the TCRdb table, and some are missing; sequencing was by immunoSEQ multiplex PCR. V, J and clone size derive from that table, while D and trimming were established from the DNA sequence. The repertoire consists of under 200,000 clones, with roughly 80% occurring once and the leading ten covering approximately 5.6%. This CDR3 comprises 13 residues. V lost 4 bases and J lost 6; bases outside the gene matches: 3. The germline gives CDR1 MGHDK, CDR2 SYGVNS. The record originates from a study of blood T cell repertoires in COVID-19. Enrolled through a virtual design, the participants were between roughly 18 and 95 years of age and came from 24 US areas.

The sequence was obtained from a woman aged 40 to 50 with acute COVID-19. Sequenced: PBMCs or T cells enriched from blood (not recorded which). The rearrangement links TRBV25-1 to TRBJ2-1, with 7 positions matching TRBD2. In DNA form, the CDR3 reads TGTGCCAGCAGTGTAGGCGGGGGCAATGAGCAGTTCTTC. This codes for CASSVGGGNEQFF.